This T cell receptor (beta chain) was captured in a study of CXCR3-negative and CXCR3-positive naive CD8 T cells. Background on the study: Libraries each contributed about 1.5 +/- 0.3 million TRB reads, for around 150 million in total. The study's findings and limits: CD5 surface expression was similar among naive subsets, and TCR strength was estimated by inference from TRB CDR3 properties. Cryopreservation partially lowered CXCR3 expression, so most assays used fresh PBMCs. The TRB CDR3s that CXCR3-positive naive cells carried were more hydrophobic than those of CXCR3-negative naive cells.

Naive CD8+ T cells showed CD45RO-CCR7+CD27+CD95-. The CDR3 is 14 residues long. The germline CDR1 and CDR2 sequences are SGDLS and YYNGEE. A remark on this clonotype: The target antigen is unknown.

Researchers prepared the TRB cDNA libraries using 5' RACE with UMI labels. TCRdb reworked the 5' RACE reads into one entry per CDR3 protein, no DNA. Its listing shows nearly 90,000 distinct CDR3 sequences. Sample: naive CXCR3+ CD8+ T cells from blood. The subset: CD45RO-CCR7+CD27+CD95- naive CD8+ T cells expressing CXCR3 (TNR3+). The J gene is TRBJ2-1, the V gene TRBV9. The source is a human donor in good health. Some clones in this sample may be carry-over from other donors' samples. The CDR3 spells CASSVGSGYNEQFF.